This TCR beta chain was documented in a study of T cell responses to AZD1222 COVID-19 vaccine. The study's findings and limits: Repertoires were collected only later (after the peak T cell response had occurred). Unmutated variant regions reportedly attract nearly half of all spike-specific TCRs.

V was cut by 2 bases and J by 3 bases, with 5 bases left in between. Germline V CDR1 and CDR2: KGHSH, LQKENI. This CDR3 is built from 13 residues. Libraries were prepared by immunoSEQ multiplex PCR; TCRdb keeps only in-frame clonotypes and omits some of them. The sample contains about 81,000 clones, around 93% of which appear only once. Concerning this clone: Its specificity is unknown.

This sequence originates from an adult who received the AZD1222 COVID-19 vaccine. The V gene is TRBV18, the J gene TRBJ1-3; D gene unclear. Sequenced material: peripheral blood, taken 28 days after the second AZD1222 dose. The CDR3 reads CASSPGSGNTIYF. CDR3 bases: TGTGCCAGCTCACCAGGGAGTGGAAACACCATATATTTT. The complete variable domain, with remaining parts taken from reference TRBV18 and TRBJ1-3, reads NAGVMQNPRHLVRRRGQEARLRCSPMKGHSHVYWYRQLPEEGLKFMVYLQKENIIDESGMPKERFSAEFPKEGPSILRIQQVVRGDSAAYFCASSPGSGNTIYFGEGSWLTVV.